The 9 T cell receptor beta chains presented below share a single source sample, sequenced in a study of shared clonotypes between healthy human individuals. Repertoires were generated with immunoSEQ multiplex PCR, while TCRdb's copy carries only in-frame clones and drops some. The repertoire has about 120,000 clones, 55% to 70% of them found once; the top ten carry 24%. The sample was memory CD8+ T cells sorted from blood. Documented subset: CD45RO+ cells pooled with CCR7-negative TemRA cells. The source of these receptors is a woman aged 25 to 39 in good health.

In nucleotides, the CDR3 is TGTGCCAGCAGCCAACCTACAGGGGACTCCTACGAGCAGTACTTC. As protein: CASSQPTGDSYEQYF. The rearrangement uses TRBV7-9 and TRBJ2-5; 7 nucleotides line up with TRBD1. Judging by the DNA end, TRBJ2-7 fits better; the J call may be wrong. CDR1 is SEHNR, CDR2 FQNEAQ, per germline (reference sequence). The CDR3 spans 15 residues.

This chain links TRBV15 with TRBJ1-1; possibly TRBD1 for D (5 bases). Germline CDR1 reads LNHNV; CDR2 reads YYDKDF (reference sequence). Between the trimmed V and J ends, which lost 0 bases and 0 bases, there was a span of 11 bases. CDR3 length equals 16 residues. CDR3 region: CATSRDLTAMNTEAFF. CDR3 coding DNA: TGTGCCACCAGCAGAGATTTGACAGCCATGAACACTGAAGCTTTCTTT.

The CDR3 DNA reads TGTGCCAGCAGTGGGAGACTAGCGGGCTTTAGGGAGCTGTTTTTT. This sequence encodes CASSGRLAGFRELFF. The rearrangement joins TRBV2 to TRBJ2-2, with 10 nucleotides matching TRBD2. The CDR3 runs 15 residues. Germline lookup yields CDR1 SNHLY and CDR2 FYNNEI. V was pared by 4 bases and J by 9 bases, with 8 bases of the junction left unmatched.

The rearrangement uses TRBV29-1 and TRBJ1-1; TRBD1 matches 7 bases. The CDR3 consists of 14 residues. V shed 5 bases and J 0 bases; nucleotides not matched to a gene: 6. Germline V gene lookup returns CDR1 SQVTM and CDR2 ANQGSEA. The CDR3 sequence: CSVREGQLNTEAFF. CDR3 sequence (DNA): TGCAGCGTTCGGGAGGGACAGTTGAACACTGAAGCTTTCTTT.

The chain couples TRBV27 to TRBJ2-7, with D uncertain. CDR1 and CDR2 (germline): MNHEY, SMNVEV (reference sequence). The CDR3 totals 14 residues. V lost 2 bases to trimming and J lost 1 base, with 9 bases between them. For the CDR3, the DNA is TGTGCCAGCAGTTTAACCGCAGGATCCTACGAGCAGTACTTC. Amino acids: CASSLTAGSYEQYF.

V gene TRBV25-1 combines with J gene TRBJ2-7; D gene ambiguous. Germline V gene sequence: CDR1 MGHDK, CDR2 SYGVNS. V lost 2 bases to trimming and J lost 0 bases, with 20 bases between them. The CDR3 totals 18 residues. As DNA, the CDR3 is TGTGCCAGCAGTGAACCACCCACTGAGCGTACACACTCCTACGAGCAGTACTTC. This encodes CASSEPPTERTHSYEQYF.

Only a few counts were recorded for this clone. The gene calls are TRBV9 and TRBJ2-1; TRBD2 might be the D (6 bases). The germline V gene encodes CDR1 SGDLS and CDR2 YYNGEE. The CDR3 is made up of 16 amino acids. V was pared by 4 bases and J by 6 bases, with 20 bases between. DNA of the CDR3: TGTGCCAGCAGCTTATCATGGGGGGACGCCGGCAATGAGCAGTTCTTC. Its translation is CASSLSWGDAGNEQFF.

This chain links TRBV23-1 with TRBJ2-5, with TRBD1 identical over 8 bases. TRBV23-1 is flagged as an ORF with uncertain function. The length of the CDR3 is 14 residues. Germline trimming cut 7 bases from V and 11 bases from J; bases unmatched to any gene: 15. Here the CDR3 DNA reads TGCGCCAGCAACGTGGGCAGGGGGCTAGGTGAGCAGTACTTC. Amino acids: CASNVGRGLGEQYF.

This chain links TRBV11-2 with TRBJ1-2, with D hard to call. In germline, CDR1 is SGHAT, CDR2 FQNNGV. The V end lost 5 bases, the J end lost 0 bases, and 13 bases lay between the germline ends. The CDR3 has 15 amino acids. The CDR3: CASSPTQATNYGYTF. The CDR3 coding sequence is TGTGCCAGCAGCCCGACCCAGGCAACTAACTATGGCTACACCTTC.